In this sample, the clone carrying this T cell receptor beta chain turned up many times. Losses at the gene ends were 5 bases for V and 6 bases for J; bases not matched to a gene: 6. Germline loops: CDR1 SGHRS, CDR2 YFSETQ. The CDR3 consists of 14 residues. In making TCR cDNA, 5'RACE template switching added a universal primer site and UMIs to it. TCRdb called the 5' RACE reads again in MiXCR, with one record for every CDR3 protein. The sample has approximately 12,000 distinct CDR3 sequences; 4.9% are singletons. This specimen comes from a study of T cells after yellow fever vaccination. Study as a whole: Preparation of the low-cell-number fractions used SMART-Seq v4 Ultra Low Input.

The chain has TRBV5-1 and TRBJ2-1, with 9 bases matching TRBD1. The TCR originated in a man aged 30-40 years who received the YFV17D yellow fever vaccine. The specimen comprised PBMCs, either bulk or a sorted T-cell subset (CD4+, CD8+, memory, or dextramer-sorted; not recorded which), sampled 45 days after the yellow fever booster vaccination. The CDR3 sequence is CASSPGTGPNEQFF. The CDR3 bases are TGCGCCAGCAGTCCCGGGACAGGGCCCAATGAGCAGTTCTTC. The variable domain in full, completed from reference TRBV5-1 and TRBJ2-1, reads KAGVTQTPRYLIKTRGQQVTLSCSPISGHRSVSWYQQTPGQGLQFLFEYFSETQRNKGNFPGRFSGRQFSNSRSEMNVSTLELGDSALYLCASSPGTGPNEQFFGPGTRLTVL.